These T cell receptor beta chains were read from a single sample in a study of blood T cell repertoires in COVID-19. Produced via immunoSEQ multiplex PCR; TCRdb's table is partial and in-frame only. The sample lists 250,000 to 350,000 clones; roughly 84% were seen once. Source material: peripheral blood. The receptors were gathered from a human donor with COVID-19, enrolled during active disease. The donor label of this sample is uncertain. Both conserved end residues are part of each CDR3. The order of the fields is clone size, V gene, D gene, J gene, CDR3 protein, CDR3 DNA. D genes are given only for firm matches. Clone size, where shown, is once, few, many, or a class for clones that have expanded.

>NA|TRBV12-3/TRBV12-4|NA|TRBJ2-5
CASRWGLETQYF
TGTGCCAGCAGGTGGGGCCTTGAGACCCAGTACTTC
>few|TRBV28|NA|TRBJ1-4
CASSSGQGGEKLFF
TGTGCCAGCAGTTCCGGACAAGGGGGTGAAAAACTGTTTTTT
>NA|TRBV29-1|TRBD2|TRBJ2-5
CSVGTGGETQYF
TGCAGCGTTGGTACCGGGGGGGAGACCCAGTACTTC
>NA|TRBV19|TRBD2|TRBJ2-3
CASSIGWGLAGSTDTQYF
TGTGCCAGTAGTATTGGGTGGGGACTAGCGGGAAGCACAGATACGCAGTATTTT
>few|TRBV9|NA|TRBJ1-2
CASSASPLGLYGYTF
TGTGCCAGCAGCGCTTCTCCACTGGGGCTATATGGCTACACCTTC
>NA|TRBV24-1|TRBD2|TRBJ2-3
CATSDPGTSGRGDTQYF
TGTGCCACCAGTGACCCCGGGACTAGCGGGAGGGGAGATACGCAGTATTTT
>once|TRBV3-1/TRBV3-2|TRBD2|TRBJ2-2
CASSPSLGREGSGELFF
TGTGCCAGCAGCCCTTCCCTCGGGCGGGAGGGATCCGGGGAGCTGTTTTTT
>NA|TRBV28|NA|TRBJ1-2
CASSSPRGGGHHYGYTF
TGTGCCAGCAGCTCTCCACGTGGGGGGGGGCATCACTATGGCTACACCTTC
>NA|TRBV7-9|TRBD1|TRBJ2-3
CASSTRTGVSTDTQYF
TGTGCCAGCAGCACCCGGACAGGGGTTAGCACAGATACGCAGTATTTT
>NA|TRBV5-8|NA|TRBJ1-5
CASSSRGAGPNQPQHF
TGTGCCAGCAGCTCCCGGGGGGCGGGACCCAATCAGCCCCAGCATTTT
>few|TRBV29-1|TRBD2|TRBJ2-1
CSVSGGSSYNEQFF
TGCAGCGTTTCGGGGGGAAGCTCCTACAATGAGCAGTTCTTC
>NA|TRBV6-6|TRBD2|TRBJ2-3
CASRLAGGDTQYF
TGTGCCAGCCGACTAGCGGGAGGAGATACGCAGTATTTT
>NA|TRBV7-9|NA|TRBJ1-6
CASSLEGNSPLHF
TGTGCCAGCAGCTTAGAGGGGAATTCACCCCTCCACTTT
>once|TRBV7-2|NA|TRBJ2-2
CASSPTSMTGELFF
TGTGCCAGCAGCCCGACTAGTATGACCGGGGAGCTGTTTTTT
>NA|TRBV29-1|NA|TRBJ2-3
CSVGPPVGSGYTQYF
TGCAGCGTTGGCCCTCCGGTTGGGTCCGGGTATACGCAGTATTTT
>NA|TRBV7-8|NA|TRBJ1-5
CASSLGGGQPQHF
TGTGCCAGCAGCTTAGGGGGAGGTCAGCCCCAGCATTTT
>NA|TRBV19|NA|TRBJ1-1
CASSFRARRTEAFF
TGTGCCAGTAGTTTCCGGGCCAGGAGGACTGAAGCTTTCTTT
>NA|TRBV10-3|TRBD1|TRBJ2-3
CAISGLDREGRTDTQYF
TGTGCCATCAGTGGGTTGGACAGGGAAGGACGCACAGATACGCAGTATTTT
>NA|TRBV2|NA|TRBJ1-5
CASSPVPQPQHF
TGTGCCAGCTCCCCGGTGCCTCAGCCCCAGCATTTT
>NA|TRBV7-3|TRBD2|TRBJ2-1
CASSLTGRTSGSYNEQFF
TGTGCCAGCAGCTTAACCGGCCGGACTAGCGGGAGCTACAATGAGCAGTTCTTC
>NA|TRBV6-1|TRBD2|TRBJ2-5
CASSESGTSQETQYF
TGTGCCAGCAGTGAATCAGGGACTAGTCAAGAGACCCAGTACTTC
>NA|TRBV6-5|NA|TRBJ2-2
CASSQGVIGELFF
TGTGCCAGTTCACAGGGCGTAATCGGGGAGCTGTTTTTT
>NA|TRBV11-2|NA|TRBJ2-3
CASSVPTGGTDTQYF
TGTGCCAGCAGCGTCCCGACGGGAGGCACAGATACGCAGTATTTT
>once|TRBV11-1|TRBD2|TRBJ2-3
CASSSRGGLGTDTQYF
TGTGCCAGCAGCTCTCGGGGGGGACTAGGGACAGATACGCAGTATTTT
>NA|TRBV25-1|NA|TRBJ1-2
CASSEAGNYGYTF
TGTGCCAGCAGTGAAGCAGGAAACTATGGCTACACCTTC
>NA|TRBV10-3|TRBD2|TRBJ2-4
CAISESGGDIQYF
TGTGCCATCAGTGAGTCGGGAGGGGACATTCAGTACTTC
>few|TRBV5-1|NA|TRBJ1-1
CASSLGRVNTEAFF
TGCGCCAGCAGCTTGGGCAGGGTGAACACTGAAGCTTTCTTT
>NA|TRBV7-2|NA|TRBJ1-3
CASSFRGTPVSGNTIYF
TGTGCCAGCAGCTTTCGCGGGACGCCGGTCTCTGGAAACACCATATATTTT
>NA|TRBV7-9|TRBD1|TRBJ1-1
CASSLWTGRTLNTEAFF
TGTGCCAGCAGCTTATGGACAGGGAGGACCTTGAACACTGAAGCTTTCTTT
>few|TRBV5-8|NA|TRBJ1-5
CASSSGLGGSSNQPQHF
TGTGCCAGCAGTTCCGGATTGGGGGGTTCAAGCAATCAGCCCCAGCATTTT
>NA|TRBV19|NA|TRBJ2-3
CASSMGVAHTDTQYF
TGTGCCAGTAGTATGGGAGTAGCGCACACAGATACGCAGTATTTT
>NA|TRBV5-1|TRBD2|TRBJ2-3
CASSPGTSGWDTQYF
TGCGCCAGCAGTCCCGGGACTAGCGGTTGGGATACGCAGTATTTT
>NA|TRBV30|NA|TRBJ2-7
CAWSTGTWQYF
TGTGCCTGGAGTACCGGGACTTGGCAGTACTTC
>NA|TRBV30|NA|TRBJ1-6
CAWSQRTVAYSPLHF
TGTGCCTGGAGTCAGCGGACGGTTGCCTATTCACCCCTCCACTTT
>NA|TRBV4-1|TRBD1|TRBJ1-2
CASSQEGTATYYGYTF
TGCGCCAGCAGCCAAGAGGGGACAGCAACTTACTATGGCTACACCTTC
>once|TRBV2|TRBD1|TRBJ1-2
CASSTRQGARDGYTF
TGTGCCAGCAGTACGCGACAGGGGGCGAGGGATGGCTACACCTTC
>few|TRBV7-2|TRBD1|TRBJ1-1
CASSLRRTGGYTEAFF
TGTGCCAGCAGCTTACGAAGGACAGGGGGTTACACTGAAGCTTTCTTT
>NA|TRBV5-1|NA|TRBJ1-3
CASSLDSVAGVGNTIYF
TGCGCCAGCAGCTTGGATTCGGTGGCAGGGGTCGGAAACACCATATATTTT
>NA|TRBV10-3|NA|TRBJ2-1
CAIRTGTSGNEQFF
TGTGCCATCAGGACCGGGACTTCAGGGAATGAGCAGTTCTTC
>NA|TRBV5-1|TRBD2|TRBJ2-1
CASSPIAGVYNEQFF
TGCGCCAGCAGCCCGATAGCGGGAGTCTACAATGAGCAGTTCTTC
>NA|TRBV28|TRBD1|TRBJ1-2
CASSLGAAGGFLYGYTF
TGTGCCAGCAGTTTAGGTGCGGCAGGGGGATTTCTCTATGGCTACACCTTC
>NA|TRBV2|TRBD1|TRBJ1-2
CASKNRGAGSGGYTF
TGTGCCAGCAAGAACAGGGGCGCCGGGAGCGGCGGCTACACCTTC
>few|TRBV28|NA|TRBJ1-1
CASSIRTAEPLSTEAFF
TGTGCCAGCAGTATCCGGACAGCCGAGCCTTTGAGCACTGAAGCTTTCTTT
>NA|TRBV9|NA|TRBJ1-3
CASSDPYSFSGNTIYF
TGTGCCAGCAGCGACCCCTATTCTTTTTCTGGAAACACCATATATTTT
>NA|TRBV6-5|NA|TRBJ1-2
CASGALELANYGYTF
TGTGCCAGCGGAGCACTCGAGTTAGCTAACTATGGCTACACCTTC
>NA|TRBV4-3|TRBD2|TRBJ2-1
CASSQERGLGEQFF
TGCGCCAGCAGCCAAGAACGGGGACTAGGTGAGCAGTTCTTC
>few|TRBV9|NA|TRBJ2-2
CASSPLGAGLTGELFF
TGTGCCAGCAGCCCTTTGGGCGCAGGGCTCACCGGGGAGCTGTTTTTT
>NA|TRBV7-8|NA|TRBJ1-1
CASSLDRVTEAFF
TGTGCCAGCAGCTTAGACCGGGTCACTGAAGCTTTCTTT
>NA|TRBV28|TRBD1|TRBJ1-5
CASSLYRDRVSNQPQHF
TGTGCCAGCAGTTTATACCGGGACAGGGTTTCCAATCAGCCCCAGCATTTT
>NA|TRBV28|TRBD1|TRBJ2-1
CASSLRGQGYYNEQFF
TGTGCCAGCAGTTTAAGGGGACAGGGGTATTACAATGAGCAGTTCTTC
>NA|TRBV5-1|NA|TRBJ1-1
CASSLRFTLNTEAFF
TGCGCCAGCAGCCTACGGTTCACTCTGAACACTGAAGCTTTCTTT
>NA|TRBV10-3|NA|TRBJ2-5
CAISEPGETQYF
TGTGCCATCAGTGAGCCCGGGGAGACCCAGTACTTC
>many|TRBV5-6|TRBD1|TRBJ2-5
CASSLLTGVQETQYF
TGTGCCAGCAGCTTGTTGACAGGGGTCCAAGAGACCCAGTACTTC
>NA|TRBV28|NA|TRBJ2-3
CASSFGLGAGAFTDTQYF
TGTGCCAGCAGTTTCGGGCTTGGGGCAGGAGCCTTCACAGATACGCAGTATTTT
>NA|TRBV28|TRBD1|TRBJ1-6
CASSTPGTGPPLHF
TGTGCCAGCAGTACCCCTGGGACAGGGCCACCCCTCCACTTT
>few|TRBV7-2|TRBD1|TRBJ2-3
CASSPRTGPDTQYF
TGTGCCAGCAGCCCTAGGACAGGTCCAGATACGCAGTATTTT
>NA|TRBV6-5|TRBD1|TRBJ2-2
CASSRRTGGSGELFF
TGTGCCAGCAGCCGACGGACAGGGGGATCCGGGGAGCTGTTTTTT